Listed below are T cell receptor beta chains from one sample, sequenced in a study of T cell repertoires in cytomegalovirus infection. TCRdb re-derived calls from the reads in MiXCR, one entry per CDR3 protein. Here the sample spans about 20,000 distinct CDR3 sequences, over 40% being singletons. No antigen has been assigned to these receptors. This specimen consisted of CD8+ T cells from cultured PBMCs, obtained from culture after CMV antigen stimulation. The receptors originated from a human donor in good health (CMV status not recorded). Some clones in this sample may be carry-over from other donors' samples. CDR3s include the opening cysteine and the closing phenylalanine or tryptophan. The D gene is left open where the match is weak.

D: TRBD1
V: TRBV2
J: TRBJ2-4
CDR3: CASSEMGQGLNIQYF
DNA: TGTGCCAGCAGTGAAATGGGACAGGGACTAAACATTCAGTACTTC

D: TRBD2
V: TRBV12-3/TRBV12-4
J: TRBJ2-3
CDR3: CASLAVNTDTQYF
DNA: TGTGCCAGCCTAGCGGTTAACACAGATACGCAGTATTTT

D: .
V: TRBV7-8
J: TRBJ1-1
CDR3: CASSASGGLNTEAFF
DNA: TGTGCCAGCAGCGCCAGTGGGGGACTGAACACTGAAGCTTTCTTT

D: .
V: TRBV27
J: TRBJ1-2
CDR3: CASMDSLSYGYTF
DNA: TGTGCCAGCATGGACAGCCTATCCTATGGCTACACCTTC

D: TRBD2
V: TRBV7-8
J: TRBJ2-7
CDR3: CASSWRGREVDEQYF
DNA: TGTGCCAGCAGCTGGCGTGGGCGGGAGGTAGACGAGCAGTACTTC

D: .
V: TRBV5-1
J: TRBJ1-5
CDR3: CASSLGERQPQHF
DNA: TGCGCCAGCAGCTTGGGAGAACGTCAGCCCCAGCATTTT

D: .
V: TRBV7-2
J: TRBJ1-2
CDR3: CASSLAGGGGARTF
DNA: TGTGCCAGCAGCTTAGCAGGAGGTGGGGGGGCGCGAACCTTC

D: TRBD2
V: TRBV15
J: TRBJ2-3
CDR3: CATSREGGTPTDTQYF
DNA: TGTGCCACCAGCAGAGAGGGGGGGACCCCCACAGATACGCAGTATTTT

D: .
V: TRBV6-6
J: TRBJ1-3
CDR3: CASSTGSGNTIYF
DNA: TGTGCCAGCAGCACAGGGTCGGGAAACACCATATATTTT

D: .
V: TRBV7-2
J: TRBJ2-3
CDR3: CASSLSADTQYF
DNA: TGTGCCAGCAGCTTATCCGCAGATACGCAGTATTTT

D: .
V: TRBV9
J: TRBJ1-5
CDR3: CASSVTGQLNQPQHF
DNA: TGTGCCAGCAGCGTAACCGGACAGCTCAATCAGCCCCAGCATTTT